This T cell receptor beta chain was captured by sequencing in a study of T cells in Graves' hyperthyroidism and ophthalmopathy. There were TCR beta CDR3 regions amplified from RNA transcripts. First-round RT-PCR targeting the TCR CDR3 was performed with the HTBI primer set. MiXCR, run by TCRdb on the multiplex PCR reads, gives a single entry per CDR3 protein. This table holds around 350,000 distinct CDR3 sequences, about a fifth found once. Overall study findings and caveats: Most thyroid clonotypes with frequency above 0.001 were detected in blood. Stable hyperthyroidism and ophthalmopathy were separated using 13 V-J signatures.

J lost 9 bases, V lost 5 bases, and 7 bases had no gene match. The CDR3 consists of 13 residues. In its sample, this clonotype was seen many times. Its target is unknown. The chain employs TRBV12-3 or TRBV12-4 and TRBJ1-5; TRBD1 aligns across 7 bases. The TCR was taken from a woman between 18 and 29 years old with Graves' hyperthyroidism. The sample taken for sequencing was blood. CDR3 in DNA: TGTGCCAGCAGTGGGACAGCTATCAGGCCCCAGCATTTT. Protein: CASSGTAIRPQHF.